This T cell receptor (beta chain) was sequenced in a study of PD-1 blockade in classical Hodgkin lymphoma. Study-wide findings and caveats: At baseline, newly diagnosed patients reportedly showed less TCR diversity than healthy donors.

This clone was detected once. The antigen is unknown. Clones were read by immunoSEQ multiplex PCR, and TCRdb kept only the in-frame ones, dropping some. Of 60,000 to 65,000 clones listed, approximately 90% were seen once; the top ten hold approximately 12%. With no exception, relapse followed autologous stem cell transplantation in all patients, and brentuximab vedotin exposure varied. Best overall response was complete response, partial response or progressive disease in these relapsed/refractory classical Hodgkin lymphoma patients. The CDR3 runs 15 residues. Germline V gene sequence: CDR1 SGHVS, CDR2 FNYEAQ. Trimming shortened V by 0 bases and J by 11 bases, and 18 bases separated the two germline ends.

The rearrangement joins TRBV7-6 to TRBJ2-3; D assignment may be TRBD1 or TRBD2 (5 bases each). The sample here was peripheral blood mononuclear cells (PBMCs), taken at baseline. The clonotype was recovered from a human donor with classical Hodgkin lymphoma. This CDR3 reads CASSLAPGRPLEQYF. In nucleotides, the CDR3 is TGTGCCAGCAGCTTAGCGCCGGGACGGCCGTTAGAGCAGTATTTT.